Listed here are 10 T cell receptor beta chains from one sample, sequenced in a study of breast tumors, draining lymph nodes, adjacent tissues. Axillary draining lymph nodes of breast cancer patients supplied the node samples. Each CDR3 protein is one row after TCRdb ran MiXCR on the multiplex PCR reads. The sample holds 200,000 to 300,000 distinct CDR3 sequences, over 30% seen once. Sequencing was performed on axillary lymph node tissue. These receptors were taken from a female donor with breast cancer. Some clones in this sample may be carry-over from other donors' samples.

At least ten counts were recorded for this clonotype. The CDR3 bases are TGTGCCAGCAGCTTAGATTGGGGCAAGTCTAGTGGCTACACCTTC. This codes for CASSLDWGKSSGYTF. The chain joins TRBV7-2 to TRBJ1-2, with a possible D match to TRBD1 (5 bases). The CDR3 covers 15 residues. Germline CDR1 SGHTA, CDR2 FQGNSA. Trimming left V 1 base short and J 7 bases short, with 16 bases between.

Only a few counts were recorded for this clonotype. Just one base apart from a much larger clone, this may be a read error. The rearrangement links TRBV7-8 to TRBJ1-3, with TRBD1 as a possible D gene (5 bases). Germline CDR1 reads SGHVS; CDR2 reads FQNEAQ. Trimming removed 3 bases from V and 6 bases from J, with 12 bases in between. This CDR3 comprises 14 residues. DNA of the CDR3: TGTGCCAGCAGCTTCGGGCAGGGTGAAAACACCATATATTTT. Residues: CASSFGQGENTIYF.

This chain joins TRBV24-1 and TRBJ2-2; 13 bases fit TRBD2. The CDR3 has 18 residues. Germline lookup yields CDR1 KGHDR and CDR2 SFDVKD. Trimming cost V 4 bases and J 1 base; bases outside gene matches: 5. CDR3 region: CATSDIRTSGRNTGELFF. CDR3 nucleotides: TGTGCCACCAGTGACATTAGGACTAGCGGGAGGAACACCGGGGAGCTGTTTTTT.

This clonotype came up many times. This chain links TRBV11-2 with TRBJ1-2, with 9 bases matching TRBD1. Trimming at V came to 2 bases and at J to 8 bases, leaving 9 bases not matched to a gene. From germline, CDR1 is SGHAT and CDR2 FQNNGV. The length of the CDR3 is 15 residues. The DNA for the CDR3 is TGTGCCAGCAGCTTACTAGCCGGGACAGGGAACGGCTACACCTTC. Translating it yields CASSLLAGTGNGYTF.

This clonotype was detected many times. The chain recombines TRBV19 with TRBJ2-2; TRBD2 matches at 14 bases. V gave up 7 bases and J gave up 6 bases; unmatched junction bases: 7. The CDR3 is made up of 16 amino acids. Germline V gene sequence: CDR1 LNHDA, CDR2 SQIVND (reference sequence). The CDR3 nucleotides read TGTGCCAGTACCGATGGACTAGCGGGAGGTCCCGGGGAGCTGTTTTTT. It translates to CASTDGLAGGPGELFF.

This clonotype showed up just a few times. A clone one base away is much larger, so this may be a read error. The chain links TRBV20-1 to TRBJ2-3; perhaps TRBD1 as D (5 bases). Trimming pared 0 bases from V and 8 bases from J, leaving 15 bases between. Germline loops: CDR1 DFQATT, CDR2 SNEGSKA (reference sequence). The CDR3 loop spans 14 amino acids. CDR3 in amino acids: CSAREGRVPATQYF. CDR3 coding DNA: TGCAGTGCTAGAGAAGGCAGGGTTCCAGCTACGCAGTATTTT.

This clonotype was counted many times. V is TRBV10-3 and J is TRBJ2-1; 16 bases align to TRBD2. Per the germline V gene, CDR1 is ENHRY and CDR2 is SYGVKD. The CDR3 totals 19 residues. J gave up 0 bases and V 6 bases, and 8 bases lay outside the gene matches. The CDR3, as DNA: TGTGCCATCAGGGATGGGACTAGCGGGGGGGGGTCCTCCTACAATGAGCAGTTCTTC. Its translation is CAIRDGTSGGGSSYNEQFF.

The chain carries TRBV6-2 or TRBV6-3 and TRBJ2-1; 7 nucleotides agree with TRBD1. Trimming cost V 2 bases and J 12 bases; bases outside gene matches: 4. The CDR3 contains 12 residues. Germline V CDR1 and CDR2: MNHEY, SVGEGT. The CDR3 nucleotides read TGTGCCAGCAGTTACCGGGACAGTCGGCAGTTCTTC. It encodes CASSYRDSRQFF.

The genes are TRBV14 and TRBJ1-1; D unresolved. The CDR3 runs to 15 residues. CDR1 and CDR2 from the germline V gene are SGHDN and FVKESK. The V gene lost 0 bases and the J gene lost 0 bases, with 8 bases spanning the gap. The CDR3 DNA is TGTGCCAGCAGCCAAGACATGTTCATGAACACTGAAGCTTTCTTT. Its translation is CASSQDMFMNTEAFF.

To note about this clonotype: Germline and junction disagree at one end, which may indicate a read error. DNA of the CDR3: TGTGCCAGCAGCTTTCGGGGAAGCTCCTACTATGAGCAGTTCTTC. As protein: CASSFRGSSYYEQFF. The chain joins TRBV11-2 to TRBJ2-1; D might be TRBD2 (5 bases). Germline CDR1 SGHAT, CDR2 FQNNGV. CDR3 length equals 15 residues.